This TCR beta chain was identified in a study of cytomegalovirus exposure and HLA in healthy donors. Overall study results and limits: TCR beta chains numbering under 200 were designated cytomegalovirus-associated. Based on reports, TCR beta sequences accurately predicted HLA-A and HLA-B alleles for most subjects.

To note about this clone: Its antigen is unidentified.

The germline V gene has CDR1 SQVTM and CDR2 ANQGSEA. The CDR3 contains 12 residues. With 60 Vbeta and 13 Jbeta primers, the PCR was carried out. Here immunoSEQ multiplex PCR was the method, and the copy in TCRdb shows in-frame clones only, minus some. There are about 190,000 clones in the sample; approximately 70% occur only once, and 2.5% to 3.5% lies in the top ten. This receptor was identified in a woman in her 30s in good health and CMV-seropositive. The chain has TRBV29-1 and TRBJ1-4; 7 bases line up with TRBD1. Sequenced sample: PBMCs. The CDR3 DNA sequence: TGCAGTATCAGGGGGACTAATGAAAAACTGTTTTTT. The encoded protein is CSIRGTNEKLFF.